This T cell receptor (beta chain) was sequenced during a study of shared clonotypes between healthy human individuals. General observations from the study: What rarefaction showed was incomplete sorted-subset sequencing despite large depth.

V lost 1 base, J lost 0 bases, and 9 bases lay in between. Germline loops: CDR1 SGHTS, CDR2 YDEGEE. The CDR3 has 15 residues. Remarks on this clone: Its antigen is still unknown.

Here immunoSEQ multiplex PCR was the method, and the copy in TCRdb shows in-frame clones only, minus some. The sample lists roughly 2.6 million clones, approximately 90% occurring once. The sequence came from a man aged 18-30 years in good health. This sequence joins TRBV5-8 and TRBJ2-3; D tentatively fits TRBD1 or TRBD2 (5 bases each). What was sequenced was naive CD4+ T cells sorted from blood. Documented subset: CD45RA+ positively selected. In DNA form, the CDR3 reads TGTGCCAGCAGCTTGCCGGGACCAAGCACAGATACGCAGTATTTT. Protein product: CASSLPGPSTDTQYF.